The 10 T cell receptor beta chains presented below share a single source sample, sequenced in a study of T cell repertoires in cytomegalovirus infection. One entry per CDR3 protein, called by TCRdb with MiXCR from the reads. Of roughly 310,000 distinct CDR3 sequences in the sample, about a sixth were seen once. Input material: PBMCs. All receptors derive from a human donor in good health (CMV status not recorded). Some clones in this sample may be carry-over from other donors' samples.

This clonotype has just a few counts. The chain couples TRBV28 to TRBJ2-3, with TRBD2 matching 8 bases. CDR3 size: 21 residues. Per germline, CDR1 MDHEN and CDR2 SYDVKM. The V and J ends lost 6 bases and 0 bases, in that order; junction bases with no gene match: 23. The CDR3 here is CASSSSSPLAGITSSTDTQYF. DNA of the CDR3: TGTGCCAGCAGCTCATCAAGCCCTTTAGCGGGGATTACTTCTAGCACAGATACGCAGTATTTT.

This chain links TRBV18 with TRBJ1-1; D call uncertain. The V end was cut by 5 bases, the J end by 5 bases, with 18 bases between. Per the germline V gene, CDR1 is KGHSH and CDR2 is LQKENI. This CDR3 is built from 15 residues. The CDR3 coding sequence is TGTGCCAGCTCAACAACTAAGACGGTGACGACTGAAGCTTTCTTT. This sequence encodes CASSTTKTVTTEAFF. Full variable domain (outside the CDR3, taken from reference TRBV18 and TRBJ1-1): NAGVMQNPRHLVRRRGQEARLRCSPMKGHSHVYWYRQLPEEGLKFMVYLQKENIIDESGMPKERFSAEFPKEGPSILRIQQVVRGDSAAYFCASSTTKTVTTEAFFGQGTRLTVV.

This clonotype was seen just once. The chain joins TRBV15 to TRBJ2-5; D unclear. Germline CDR1 reads LNHNV; CDR2 reads YYDKDF (reference sequence). V shed 3 bases and J shed 5 bases, with 13 bases lying between them. This CDR3 is built from 14 residues. CDR3 amino acids: CATSSWPAGETQYF. The CDR3 nucleotides read TGTGCCACCAGCAGTTGGCCGGCTGGGGAGACCCAGTACTTC.

This clonotype showed up many times. The rearrangement links TRBV7-8 to TRBJ2-3; 8 bases agree with TRBD1. The germline V gene has CDR1 SGHVS and CDR2 FQNEAQ. This CDR3 spans 15 amino acids. V lost 5 bases, J lost 3 bases, and 7 bases stayed unmatched. The CDR3 protein is CASSISGQVTDTQYF. The DNA of the CDR3 is TGTGCCAGCAGCATATCGGGACAGGTTACAGATACGCAGTATTTT.

This clonotype came up a few times. The chain is built from TRBV6-6 and TRBJ2-7; D is unclear. Germline CDR1 and CDR2: MNHNY and SVGAGI (reference sequence). V dropped 2 bases and J dropped 3 bases, with 11 bases sitting between them. The CDR3 is 14 amino acids. The CDR3 sequence is CASSYRQGFYEQYF. The CDR3 DNA reads TGTGCCAGCAGTTACCGGCAAGGGTTCTACGAGCAGTACTTC.

This chain links TRBV7-2 with TRBJ1-6; 8 bases fit TRBD1. From germline, CDR1 is SGHTA and CDR2 FQGNSA. With 4 bases clipped from V and 9 bases from J, the junction kept 8 bases outside the gene matches. This CDR3 has 15 residues. The CDR3 DNA reads TGTGCCAGCAGCTCAGGGGGCCGGGGTATTTCACCCCTCCACTTT. Its protein product is CASSSGGRGISPLHF.

This clonotype turned up a few times. The J gene is TRBJ2-2, the V gene TRBV18, with TRBD2 matching 10 bases. J was trimmed by 4 bases and V by 0 bases; bases with no gene match: 5. CDR3 length equals 17 residues. CDR1 KGHSH and CDR2 LQKENI come from the germline V gene. DNA of the CDR3: TGTGCCAGCTCACCACCGTCCAGCGGGGGGGCCACCGGGGAGCTGTTTTTT. It encodes CASSPPSSGGATGELFF.

In its sample, this clonotype was seen a few times. The chain carries TRBV6-5 and TRBJ1-1; D not resolved. Trimming shortened V by 8 bases and J by 3 bases, and 16 bases separated the two germline ends. Germline CDR1 and CDR2: MNHEY and SVGAGI. The CDR3 is 14 residues long. The CDR3 DNA follows: TGTGCCAGCCGACCCCTAGTTGGTGACACTGAAGCTTTCTTT. Its protein is CASRPLVGDTEAFF.

This clonotype was detected a few times. The chain links TRBV6-2 or TRBV6-3 to TRBJ1-1; no firm D call. Per the germline V gene, CDR1 is MNHEY and CDR2 is SVGEGT. Deletions cut 10 bases from V and 3 bases from J, with 12 bases between. The CDR3 sequence is 12 residues long. The CDR3 DNA follows: TGTGCCACCAGCGAGGTTTACACTGAAGCTTTCTTT. Residues: CATSEVYTEAFF.

V is TRBV28 and J is TRBJ2-2; 12 bases line up with TRBD2. V lost 6 bases and J lost 3; bases outside the gene matches: 8. The CDR3 has 17 residues. Germline V gives CDR1 MDHEN, CDR2 SYDVKM. Here the CDR3 reads CASSPTSGGLHTGELFF. CDR3 coding DNA: TGTGCCAGCAGCCCGACTAGCGGGGGACTTCACACCGGGGAGCTGTTTTTT.